A selection of T cell receptor beta chains follows, all from one sample in a study of T-cell reconstitution after alpha-beta-depleted transplantation in children. TCRdb re-derived calls from the PCR reads in MiXCR, one entry per CDR3 protein. There are over 200,000 distinct CDR3 sequences in the sample; 7.5% to 9.5% occur only once, and roughly 36% lies in the top ten. The input for sequencing was PBMCs, mostly from graft donor cells, taken 360 days after TCRalphabeta/CD19-depleted stem cell transplant. The receptors come from a male patient aged 2 to 10 who had a stem cell transplant for acute myeloid leukemia, so the T cells may come from the graft donor. CDR3s include the opening cysteine and the closing phenylalanine or tryptophan. Clone size appears in some rows only: once, few, many, or a class for an expanded clone.

V gene	clone size	J gene	CDR3 protein
TRBV19	few	TRBJ2-1	CASSNRLSYNEQFF
TRBV6-4	many	TRBJ2-2	CASSNQGASGELFF
TRBV7-3	few	TRBJ2-3	CASSLKGGTSGASDTQYF
TRBV7-8	few	TRBJ2-5	CASSLLRSQETQYF
TRBV6-2/TRBV6-3	-	TRBJ1-5	CASSWTLNQPQHF
TRBV9	many	TRBJ2-7	CASSVKGGSSYEQYF
TRBV7-8	few	TRBJ2-1	CASSSRKGLAGVLNEQFF
TRBV28	many	TRBJ2-7	CASSLGGGPAGGWEQYF
TRBV7-8	many	TRBJ2-3	CASSIGHLVAAGTDTQYF
TRBV28	few	TRBJ2-7	CASAVGGDLSYEQYF
TRBV12-3/TRBV12-4	many	TRBJ1-2	CASSRDRSFLNYGYTF
TRBV29-1	many	TRBJ2-5	CSVGTRMVETQYF
TRBV12-3/TRBV12-4	-	TRBJ2-7	CASSLRLGSPYEQYF
TRBV20-1	-	TRBJ2-7	CSARDLDRATEQYF
TRBV7-9	-	TRBJ2-3	CASSSGARGQYF